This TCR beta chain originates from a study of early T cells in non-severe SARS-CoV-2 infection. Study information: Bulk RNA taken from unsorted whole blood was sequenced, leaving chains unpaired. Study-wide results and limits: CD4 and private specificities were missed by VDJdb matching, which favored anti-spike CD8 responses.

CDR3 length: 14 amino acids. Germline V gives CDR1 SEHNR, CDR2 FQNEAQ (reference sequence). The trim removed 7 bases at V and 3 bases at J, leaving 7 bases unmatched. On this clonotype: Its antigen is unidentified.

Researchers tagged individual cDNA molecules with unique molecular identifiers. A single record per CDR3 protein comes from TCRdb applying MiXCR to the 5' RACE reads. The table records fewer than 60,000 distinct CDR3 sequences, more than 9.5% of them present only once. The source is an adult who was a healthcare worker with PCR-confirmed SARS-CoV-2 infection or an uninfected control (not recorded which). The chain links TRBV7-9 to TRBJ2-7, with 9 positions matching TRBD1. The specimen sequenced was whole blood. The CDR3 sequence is CASTGQGRDYEQYF. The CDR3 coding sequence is TGTGCCAGCACGGGACAGGGAAGGGACTACGAGCAGTACTTC. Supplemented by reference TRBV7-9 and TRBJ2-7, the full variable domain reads DTGVSQNPRHKITKRGQNVTFRCDPISEHNRLYWYRQTLGQGPEFLTYFQNEAQLEKSRLLSDRFSAERPKGSFSTLEIQRTEQGDSAMYLCASTGQGRDYEQYFGPGTRLTVT.